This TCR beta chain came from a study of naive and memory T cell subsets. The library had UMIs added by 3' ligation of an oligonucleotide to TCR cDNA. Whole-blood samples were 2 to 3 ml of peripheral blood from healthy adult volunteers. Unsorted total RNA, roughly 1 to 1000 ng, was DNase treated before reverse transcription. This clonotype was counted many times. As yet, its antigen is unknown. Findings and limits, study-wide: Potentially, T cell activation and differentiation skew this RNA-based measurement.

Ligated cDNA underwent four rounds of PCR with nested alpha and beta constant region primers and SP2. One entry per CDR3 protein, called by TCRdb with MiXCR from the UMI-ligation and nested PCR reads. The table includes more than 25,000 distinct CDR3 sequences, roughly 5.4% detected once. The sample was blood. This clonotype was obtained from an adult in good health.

CDR3 in amino acids: CASSTGITYNSPLHF. The CDR3, as DNA: TGTGCCAGCAGCACAGGGATCACCTATAATTCACCCCTCCACTTT. V and J are TRBV6-6 and TRBJ1-6; tentative D call: TRBD1 (6 bases). This CDR3 has 15 residues. In germline, CDR1 is MNHNY, CDR2 SVGAGI (reference sequence). V was trimmed by 6 bases and J by 2 bases, leaving 11 bases between them.